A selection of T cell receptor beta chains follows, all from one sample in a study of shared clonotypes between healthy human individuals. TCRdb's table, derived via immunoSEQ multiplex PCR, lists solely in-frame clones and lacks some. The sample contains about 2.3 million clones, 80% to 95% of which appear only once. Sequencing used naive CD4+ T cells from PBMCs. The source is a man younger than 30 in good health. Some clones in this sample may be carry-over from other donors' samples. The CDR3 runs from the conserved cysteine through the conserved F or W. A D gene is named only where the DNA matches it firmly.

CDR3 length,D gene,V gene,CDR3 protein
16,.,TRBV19,CASSIYVQFGNQPQHF
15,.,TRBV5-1,CASSIGTPSYNEQFF
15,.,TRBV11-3,CASSRGFGVAETQYF
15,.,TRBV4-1,CASRAAWDPGGKLFF
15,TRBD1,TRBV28,CASSSGTGGKYEQYF
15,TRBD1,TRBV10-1,CASSPDRVGTGELFF
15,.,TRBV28,CASSSPTWGQETQYF
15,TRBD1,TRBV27,CASSPDRVAKNIQYF
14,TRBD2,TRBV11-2,CASSPSKLAGKQYF
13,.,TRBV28,CASRKGPGHGYTF
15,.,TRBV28,CASSSGLYYPDTQYF
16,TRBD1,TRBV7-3,CASSATGTGSYNEQFF
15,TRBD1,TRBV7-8,CASSPLRQGSYEQYF
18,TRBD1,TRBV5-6,CASSTSGTGVLGNQPQHF
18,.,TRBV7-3,CASSLNRGTSGITDTQYF
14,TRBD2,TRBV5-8,CASSLAGGGSVQYF